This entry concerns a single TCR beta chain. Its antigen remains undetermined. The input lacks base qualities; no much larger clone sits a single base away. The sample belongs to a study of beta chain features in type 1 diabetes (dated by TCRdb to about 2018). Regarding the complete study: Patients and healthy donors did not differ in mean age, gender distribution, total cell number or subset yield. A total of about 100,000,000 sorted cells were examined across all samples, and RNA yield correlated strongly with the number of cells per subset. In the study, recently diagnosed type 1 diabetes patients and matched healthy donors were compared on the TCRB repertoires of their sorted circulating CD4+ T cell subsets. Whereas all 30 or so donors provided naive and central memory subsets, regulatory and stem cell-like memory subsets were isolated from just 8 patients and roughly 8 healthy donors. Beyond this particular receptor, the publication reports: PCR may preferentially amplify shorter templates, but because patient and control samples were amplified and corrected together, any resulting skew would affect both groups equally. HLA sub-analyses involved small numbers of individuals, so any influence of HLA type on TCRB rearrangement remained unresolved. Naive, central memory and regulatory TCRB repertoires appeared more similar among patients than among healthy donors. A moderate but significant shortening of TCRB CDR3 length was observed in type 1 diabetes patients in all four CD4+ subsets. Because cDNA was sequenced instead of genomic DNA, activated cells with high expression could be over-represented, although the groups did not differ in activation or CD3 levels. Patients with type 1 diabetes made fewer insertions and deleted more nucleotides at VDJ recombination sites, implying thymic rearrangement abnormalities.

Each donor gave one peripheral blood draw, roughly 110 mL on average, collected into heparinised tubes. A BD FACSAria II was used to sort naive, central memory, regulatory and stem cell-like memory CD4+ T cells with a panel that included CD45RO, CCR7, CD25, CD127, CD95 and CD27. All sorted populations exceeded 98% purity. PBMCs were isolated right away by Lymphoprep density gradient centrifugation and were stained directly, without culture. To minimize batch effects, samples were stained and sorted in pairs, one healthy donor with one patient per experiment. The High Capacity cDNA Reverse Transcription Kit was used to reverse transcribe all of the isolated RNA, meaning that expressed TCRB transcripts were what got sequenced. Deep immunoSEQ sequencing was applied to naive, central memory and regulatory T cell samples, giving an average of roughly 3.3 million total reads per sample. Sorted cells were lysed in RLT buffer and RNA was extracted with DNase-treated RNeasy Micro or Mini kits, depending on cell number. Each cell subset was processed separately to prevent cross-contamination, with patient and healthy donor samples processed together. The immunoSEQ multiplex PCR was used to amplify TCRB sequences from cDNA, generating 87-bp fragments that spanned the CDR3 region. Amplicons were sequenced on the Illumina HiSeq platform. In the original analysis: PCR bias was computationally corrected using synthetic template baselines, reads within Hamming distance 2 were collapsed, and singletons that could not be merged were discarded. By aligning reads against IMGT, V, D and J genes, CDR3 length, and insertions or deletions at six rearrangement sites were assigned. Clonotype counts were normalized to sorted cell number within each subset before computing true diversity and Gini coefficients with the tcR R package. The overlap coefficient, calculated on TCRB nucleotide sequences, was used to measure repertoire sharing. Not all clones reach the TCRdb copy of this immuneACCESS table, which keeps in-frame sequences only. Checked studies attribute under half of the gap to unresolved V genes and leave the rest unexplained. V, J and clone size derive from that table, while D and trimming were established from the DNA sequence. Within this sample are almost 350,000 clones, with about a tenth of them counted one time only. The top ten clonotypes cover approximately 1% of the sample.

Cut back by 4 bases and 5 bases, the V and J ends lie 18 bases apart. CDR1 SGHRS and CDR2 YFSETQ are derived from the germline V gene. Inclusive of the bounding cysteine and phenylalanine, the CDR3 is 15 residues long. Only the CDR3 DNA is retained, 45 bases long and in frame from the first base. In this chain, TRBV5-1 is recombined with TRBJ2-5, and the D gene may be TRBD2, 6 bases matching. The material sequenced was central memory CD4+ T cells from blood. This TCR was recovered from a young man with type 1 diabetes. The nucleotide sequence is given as TGCGCCAGCAGCCCGGGACGAGGAGGGACGGAGACCCAGTACTTC. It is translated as CASSPGRGGTETQYF.